This TCR beta chain was captured in a study of beta chain features in type 1 diabetes. Broader study findings: Type 1 diabetes patients had TCRB CDR3s that were shorter (moderately but significantly so) in all four CD4+ subsets.

The V and J ends lost 0 bases and 7 bases respectively, with 7 bases between them. Germline CDR1 MNHEY, CDR2 SVGAGI. CDR3 length: 14 residues. A word on this clone: What it binds is unknown.

The isolated RNA, all of it, was reverse transcribed, so expressed TCRB transcripts were what got sequenced. The repertoire was sequenced with immunoSEQ multiplex PCR; TCRdb's copy has only in-frame clones and lacks some. This sample has about 660,000 clones, with around 15% found just once. This receptor was obtained from a man younger than 35 with type 1 diabetes. The chain couples TRBV6-5 to TRBJ1-6; D not certain. The specimen was naive CD4+ T cells from blood. The DNA for the CDR3 is TGTGCCAGCAGTTACTCGATTGGGAATTCACCCCTCCACTTT. Translating gives CASSYSIGNSPLHF.